This T cell receptor beta chain derives from a study of blood T cell repertoires in COVID-19. Study overall: T cells, B-cell-depleted T cells, or PBMCs supplied cDNA or gDNA.

This clone was recorded once. Profiling relied on immunoSEQ multiplex PCR, and the TCRdb table lists in-frame clones only, not all of them. The sample has under 250,000 clones; over 80% are singletons. The length of the CDR3 is 14 residues. Per germline, CDR1 WSHSY and CDR2 SAAADI. The trim removed 8 bases at V and 5 bases at J, leaving 8 bases unmatched. All enrollees were about 18 to 100 years old and from 24 US areas. Participant reports of clinical history set cohort assignment. Those designated as exposed participants met a COVID-19 case within 2 weeks before study entry. The sequencing input was PBMCs or T cells enriched from blood (not recorded which). The clonotype originates from a woman aged 40 to 50 who had been exposed to COVID-19. The V and J genes are TRBV10-2 and TRBJ2-3, with TRBD2 matching 9 bases. CDR3 bases: TGCGCCAGCGCCGCTAGCGGGATAGGAGATACGCAGTATTTT. Encoded protein: CASAASGIGDTQYF.